This TCR beta chain emerged from a study of blood T cell repertoires in COVID-19. In the study overall: Sources were T cells, B-cell-depleted T cells, or PBMCs; the material itself was cDNA or gDNA.

This CDR3 is 15 amino acids long. The germline V gene encodes CDR1 SNHLY and CDR2 FYNNEI. Trimming removed 3 bases from V and 7 bases from J, with 13 bases in between. Produced via immunoSEQ multiplex PCR; TCRdb's table is partial and in-frame only. The repertoire has 150,000 to 200,000 clones, about 80% of them found once; the top ten carry roughly 5.2%. The receptor comes from a woman aged 60-70 years with acute COVID-19. The sequencing input was PBMCs or T cells enriched from blood (not recorded which). J is TRBJ1-6 and V is TRBV2; D gene unclear. The CDR3 DNA reads as TGTGCCAGCAGTGAGGGTCTCAGGTCGAATTCACCCCTCCACTTT. Encoded protein: CASSEGLRSNSPLHF.